These T cell receptor beta chains were read from a single sample in a study of T-cell memory formation after mild COVID-19. TCRdb re-called the 5' RACE reads with MiXCR, one entry per CDR3 protein. The sample lists about 560,000 distinct CDR3 sequences; approximately 21% were seen once. The sequencing sample was made of PBMCs or a T cell subset sorted from them (not recorded which). These receptors all stem from an adult woman who had mild COVID-19 (a few samples of this study predate the infection). Cell type and time point are not known. The conserved cysteine and the conserved F or W are not part of the CDR3 here. The D gene is left open where the match is weak.

d_gene,v_gene,CDR3aa
.,TRBV7-2,ASSLAGLVYNEQF
TRBD1,TRBV3-1,ASSHWTGPQETQY
.,TRBV24-1,ATSAGYEQY
.,TRBV19,ASSVAGTNYNEQF
.,TRBV20-1,SASPGGGEQF
.,TRBV20-1,SARERKYQETQY
TRBD2,TRBV29-1,SVVQGGTGELF
TRBD1,TRBV5-1,ASSPDRGGAYEQY
TRBD1,TRBV12-3/TRBV12-4,ASSPPRTGIYSGANVLT
.,TRBV28,ASSPPGREAF
TRBD2,TRBV12-3/TRBV12-4,ASSLAWGGTGELF